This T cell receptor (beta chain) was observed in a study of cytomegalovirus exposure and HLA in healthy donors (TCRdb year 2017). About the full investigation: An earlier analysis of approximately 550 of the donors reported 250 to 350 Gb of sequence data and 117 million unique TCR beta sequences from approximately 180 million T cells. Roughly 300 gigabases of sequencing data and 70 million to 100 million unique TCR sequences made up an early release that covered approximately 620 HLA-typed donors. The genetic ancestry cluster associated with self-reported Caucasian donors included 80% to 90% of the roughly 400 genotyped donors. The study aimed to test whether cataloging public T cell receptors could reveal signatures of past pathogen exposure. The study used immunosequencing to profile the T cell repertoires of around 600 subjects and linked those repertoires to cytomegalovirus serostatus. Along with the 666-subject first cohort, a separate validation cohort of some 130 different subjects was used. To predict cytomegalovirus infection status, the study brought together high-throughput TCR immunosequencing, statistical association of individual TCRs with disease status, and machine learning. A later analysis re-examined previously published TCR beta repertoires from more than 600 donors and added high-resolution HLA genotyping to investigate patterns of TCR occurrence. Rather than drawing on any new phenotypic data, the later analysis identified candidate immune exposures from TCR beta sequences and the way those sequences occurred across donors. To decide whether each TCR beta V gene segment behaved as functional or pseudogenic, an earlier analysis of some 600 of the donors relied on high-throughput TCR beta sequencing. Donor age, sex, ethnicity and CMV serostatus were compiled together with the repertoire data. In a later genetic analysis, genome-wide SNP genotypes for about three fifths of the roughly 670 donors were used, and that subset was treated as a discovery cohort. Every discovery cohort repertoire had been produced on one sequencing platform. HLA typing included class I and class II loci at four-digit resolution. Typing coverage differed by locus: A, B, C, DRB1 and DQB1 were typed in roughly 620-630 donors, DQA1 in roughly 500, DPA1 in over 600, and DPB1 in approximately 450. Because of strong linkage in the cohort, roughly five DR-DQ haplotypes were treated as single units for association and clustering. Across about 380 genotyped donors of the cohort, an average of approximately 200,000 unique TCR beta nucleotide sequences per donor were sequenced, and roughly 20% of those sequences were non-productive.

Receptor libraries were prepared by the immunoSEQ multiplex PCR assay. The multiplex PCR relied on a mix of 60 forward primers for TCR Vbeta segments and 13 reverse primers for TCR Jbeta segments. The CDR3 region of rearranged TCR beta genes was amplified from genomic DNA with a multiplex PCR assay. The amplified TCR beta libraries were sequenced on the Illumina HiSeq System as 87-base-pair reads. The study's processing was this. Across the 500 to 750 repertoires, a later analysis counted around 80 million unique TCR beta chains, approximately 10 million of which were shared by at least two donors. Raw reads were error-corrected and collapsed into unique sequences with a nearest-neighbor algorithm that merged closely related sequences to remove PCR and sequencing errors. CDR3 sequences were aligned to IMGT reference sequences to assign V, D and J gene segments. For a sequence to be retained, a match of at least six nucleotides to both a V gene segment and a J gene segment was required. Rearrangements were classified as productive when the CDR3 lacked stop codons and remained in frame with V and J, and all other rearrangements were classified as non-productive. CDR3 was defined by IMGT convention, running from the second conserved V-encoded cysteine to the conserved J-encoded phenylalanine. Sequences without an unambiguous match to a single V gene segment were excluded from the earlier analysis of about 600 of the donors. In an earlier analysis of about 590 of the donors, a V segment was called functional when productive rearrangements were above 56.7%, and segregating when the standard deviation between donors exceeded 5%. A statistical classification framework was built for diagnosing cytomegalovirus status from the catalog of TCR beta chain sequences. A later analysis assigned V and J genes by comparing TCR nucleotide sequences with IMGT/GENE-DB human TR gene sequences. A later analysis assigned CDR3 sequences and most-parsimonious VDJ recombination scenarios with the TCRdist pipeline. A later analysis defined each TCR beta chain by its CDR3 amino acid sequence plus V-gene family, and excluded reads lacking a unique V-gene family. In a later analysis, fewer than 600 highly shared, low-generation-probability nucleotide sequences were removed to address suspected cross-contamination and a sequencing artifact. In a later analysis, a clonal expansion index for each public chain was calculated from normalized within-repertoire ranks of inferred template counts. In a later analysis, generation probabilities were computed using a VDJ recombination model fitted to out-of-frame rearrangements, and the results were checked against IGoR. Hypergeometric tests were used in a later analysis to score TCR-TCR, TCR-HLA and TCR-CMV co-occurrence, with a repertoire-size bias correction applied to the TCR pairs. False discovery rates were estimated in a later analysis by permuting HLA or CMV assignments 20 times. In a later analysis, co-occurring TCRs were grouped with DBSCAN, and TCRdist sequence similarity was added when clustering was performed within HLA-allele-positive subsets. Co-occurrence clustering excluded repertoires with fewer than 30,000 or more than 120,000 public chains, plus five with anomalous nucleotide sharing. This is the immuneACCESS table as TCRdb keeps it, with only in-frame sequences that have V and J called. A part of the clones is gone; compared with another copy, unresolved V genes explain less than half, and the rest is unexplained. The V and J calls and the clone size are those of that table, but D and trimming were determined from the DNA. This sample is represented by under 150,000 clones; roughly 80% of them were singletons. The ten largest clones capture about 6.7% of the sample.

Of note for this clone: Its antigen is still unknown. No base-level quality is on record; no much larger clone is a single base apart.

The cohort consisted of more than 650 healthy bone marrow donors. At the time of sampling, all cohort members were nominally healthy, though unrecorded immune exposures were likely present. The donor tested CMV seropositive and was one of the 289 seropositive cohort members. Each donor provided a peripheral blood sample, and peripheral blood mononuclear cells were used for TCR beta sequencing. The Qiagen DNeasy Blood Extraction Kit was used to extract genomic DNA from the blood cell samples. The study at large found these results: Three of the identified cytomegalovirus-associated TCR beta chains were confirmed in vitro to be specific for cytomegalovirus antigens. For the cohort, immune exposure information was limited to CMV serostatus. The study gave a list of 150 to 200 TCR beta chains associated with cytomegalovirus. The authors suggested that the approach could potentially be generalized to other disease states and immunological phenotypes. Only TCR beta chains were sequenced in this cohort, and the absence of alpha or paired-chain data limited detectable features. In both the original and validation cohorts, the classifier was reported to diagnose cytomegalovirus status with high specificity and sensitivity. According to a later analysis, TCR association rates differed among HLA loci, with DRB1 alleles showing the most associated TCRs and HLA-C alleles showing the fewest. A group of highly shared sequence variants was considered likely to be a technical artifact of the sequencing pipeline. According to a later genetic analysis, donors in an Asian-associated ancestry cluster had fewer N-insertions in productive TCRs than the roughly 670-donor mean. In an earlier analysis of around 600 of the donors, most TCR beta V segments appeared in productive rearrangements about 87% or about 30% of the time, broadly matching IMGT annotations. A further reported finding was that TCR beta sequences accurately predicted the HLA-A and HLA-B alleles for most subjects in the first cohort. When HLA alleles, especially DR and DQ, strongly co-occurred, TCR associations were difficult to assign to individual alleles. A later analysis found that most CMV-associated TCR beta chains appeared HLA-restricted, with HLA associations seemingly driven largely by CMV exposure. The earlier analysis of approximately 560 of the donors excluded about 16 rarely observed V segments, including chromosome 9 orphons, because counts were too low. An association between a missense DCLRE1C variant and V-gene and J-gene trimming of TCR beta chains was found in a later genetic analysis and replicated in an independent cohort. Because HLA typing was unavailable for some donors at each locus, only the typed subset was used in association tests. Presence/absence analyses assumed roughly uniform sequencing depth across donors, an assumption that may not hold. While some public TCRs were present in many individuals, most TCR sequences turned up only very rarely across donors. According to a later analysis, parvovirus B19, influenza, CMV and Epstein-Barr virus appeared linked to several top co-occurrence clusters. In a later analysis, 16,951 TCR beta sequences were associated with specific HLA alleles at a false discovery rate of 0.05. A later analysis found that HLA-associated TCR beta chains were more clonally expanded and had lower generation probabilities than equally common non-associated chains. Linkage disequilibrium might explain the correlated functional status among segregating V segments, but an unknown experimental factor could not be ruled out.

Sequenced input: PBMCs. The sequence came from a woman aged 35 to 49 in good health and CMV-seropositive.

DNA sequence: TGTGCCAGCAGGCAGACAGGCAGGGAAGCTTTCTTT. Translated, this gives CASRQTGREAFF. The chain couples TRBV28 to TRBJ1-1; perhaps TRBD1 is the D gene, with 6 bases matching. According to the germline V gene, CDR1 reads MDHEN and CDR2 reads SYDVKM. V is pared back by 6 bases and J by 8 bases, with 13 bases lying between the germline termini. The CDR3 sequence holds 12 residues, the cysteine and phenylalanine included. The kept DNA is CDR3 alone, 36 bases in frame from the first base.